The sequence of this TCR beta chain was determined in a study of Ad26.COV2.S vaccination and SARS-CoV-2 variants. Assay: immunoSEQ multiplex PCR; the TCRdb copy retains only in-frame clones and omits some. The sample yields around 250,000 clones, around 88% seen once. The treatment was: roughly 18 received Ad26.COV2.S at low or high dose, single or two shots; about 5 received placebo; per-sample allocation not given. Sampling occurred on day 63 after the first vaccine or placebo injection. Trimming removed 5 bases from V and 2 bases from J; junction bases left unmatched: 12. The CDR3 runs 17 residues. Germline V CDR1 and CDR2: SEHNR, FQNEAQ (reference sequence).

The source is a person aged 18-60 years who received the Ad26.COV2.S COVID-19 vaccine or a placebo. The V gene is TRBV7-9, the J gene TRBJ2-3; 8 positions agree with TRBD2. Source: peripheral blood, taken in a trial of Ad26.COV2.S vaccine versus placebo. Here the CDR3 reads CASSARGIAGHTDTQYF. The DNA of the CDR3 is TGTGCCAGCAGCGCCCGGGGAATAGCGGGGCACACAGATACGCAGTATTTT.